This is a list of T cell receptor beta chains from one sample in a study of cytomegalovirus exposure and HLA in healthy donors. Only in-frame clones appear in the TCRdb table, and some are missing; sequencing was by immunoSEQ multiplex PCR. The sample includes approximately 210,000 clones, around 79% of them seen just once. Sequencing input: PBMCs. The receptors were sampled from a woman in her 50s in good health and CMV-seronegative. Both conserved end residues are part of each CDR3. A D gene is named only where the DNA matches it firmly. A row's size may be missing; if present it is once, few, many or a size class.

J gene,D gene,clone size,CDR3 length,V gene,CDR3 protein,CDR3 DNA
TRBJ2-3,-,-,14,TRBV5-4,CASSLDRATDTQYF,TGTGCCAGCAGCTTGGACAGGGCGACAGATACGCAGTATTTT
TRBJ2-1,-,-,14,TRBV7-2,CASSLGRGYNEQFF,TGTGCCAGCAGCTTAGGGCGGGGATACAATGAGCAGTTCTTC
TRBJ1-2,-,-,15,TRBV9,CASSVEERGARGYTF,TGTGCCAGCAGCGTAGAGGAACGGGGGGCGCGTGGCTACACCTTC
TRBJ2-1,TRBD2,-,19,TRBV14,CASSHFGTSGGFSYNEQFF,TGTGCCAGCAGCCATTTCGGGACTAGCGGGGGGTTCTCCTACAATGAGCAGTTCTTC
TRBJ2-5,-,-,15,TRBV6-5,CASNPRGTIQETQYF,TGTGCCAGCAACCCTAGAGGGACAATCCAAGAGACCCAGTACTTC
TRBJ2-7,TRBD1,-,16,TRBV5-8,CASSLASGQGIYEQYF,TGTGCCAGCAGCTTAGCCTCGGGACAGGGGATATACGAGCAGTACTTC
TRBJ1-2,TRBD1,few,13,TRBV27,CASSLGTGGGYTF,TGTGCCAGCAGTCTTGGGACAGGGGGAGGCTACACCTTC
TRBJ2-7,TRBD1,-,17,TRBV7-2,CASSLEGRTGSIREQYF,TGTGCCAGCAGCTTAGAAGGGAGGACAGGGTCGATTCGAGAGCAGTACTTC
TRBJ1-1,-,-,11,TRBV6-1,CASSDYREAFF,TGTGCCAGCAGTGATTACAGGGAAGCTTTCTTT
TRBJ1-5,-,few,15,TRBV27,CASSLSRRVNQPQHF,TGTGCCAGCAGTTTATCACGTCGGGTCAATCAGCCCCAGCATTTT
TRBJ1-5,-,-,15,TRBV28,CASSRLQDFNQPQHF,TGTGCCAGCAGCCGCCTCCAGGATTTCAATCAGCCCCAGCATTTT
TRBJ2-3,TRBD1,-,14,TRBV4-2,CASRGQGVADTQYF,TGTGCCAGCAGGGGACAGGGGGTCGCAGATACGCAGTATTTT
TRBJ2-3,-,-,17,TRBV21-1,CASSKALWRSSTDTQYF,TGTGCCAGCAGCAAAGCGCTTTGGAGATCTAGCACAGATACGCAGTATTTT
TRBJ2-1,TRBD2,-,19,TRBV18,CASSPPISGRSLADNEQFF,TGTGCCAGCTCACCACCGATCAGCGGGAGGAGCCTGGCGGACAATGAGCAGTTCTTC
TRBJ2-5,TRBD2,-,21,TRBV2,CAFHRGFPGLAGGPEGETQYF,TGTGCCTTTCATAGGGGGTTCCCGGGACTAGCGGGAGGGCCCGAGGGGGAGACCCAGTACTTC
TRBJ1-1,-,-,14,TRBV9,CASSVLGVNTEAFF,TGTGCCAGCAGCGTTTTAGGAGTGAACACTGAAGCTTTCTTT
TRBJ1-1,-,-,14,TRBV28,CASSLLGAGTEAFF,TGTGCCAGCAGTTTACTAGGGGCCGGCACTGAAGCTTTCTTT
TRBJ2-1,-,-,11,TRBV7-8,CASSQSNEQFF,TGTGCCAGCAGCCAGTCCAATGAGCAGTTCTTC
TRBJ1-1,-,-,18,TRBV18,CASSPLGRGQKGDTEAFF,TGTGCCAGCTCACCCCTTGGCAGGGGCCAGAAGGGGGACACTGAAGCTTTCTTT
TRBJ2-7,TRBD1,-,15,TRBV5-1,CASSRTGGSIYEQYF,TGCGCCAGCAGTCGGACAGGTGGTTCGATTTACGAGCAGTACTTC
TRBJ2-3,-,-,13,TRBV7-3,CASSSTGAYTQYF,TGTGCCAGCAGCTCCACAGGCGCCTATACGCAGTATTTT
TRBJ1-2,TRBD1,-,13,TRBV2,CASRDYRGGGYTF,TGTGCCAGCAGAGATTACAGGGGAGGTGGCTACACCTTC
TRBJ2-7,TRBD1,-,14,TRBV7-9,CASSYGQGFYEQYF,TGTGCCAGCAGCTACGGACAGGGTTTCTACGAGCAGTACTTC
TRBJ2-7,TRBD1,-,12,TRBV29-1,CSGVDRGSQQYF,TGCAGCGGTGTGGACAGGGGTAGTCAGCAGTACTTC
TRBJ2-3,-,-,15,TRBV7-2,CASSAHAGPTDTQYF,TGTGCCAGCAGCGCTCACGCGGGTCCCACAGATACGCAGTATTTT
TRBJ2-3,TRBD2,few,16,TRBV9,CASSVAVAGYTDTQYF,TGTGCCAGCAGCGTAGCGGTAGCGGGGTACACAGATACGCAGTATTTT
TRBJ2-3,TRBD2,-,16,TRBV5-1,CASSSGLVAGTDTQYF,TGCGCCAGCAGCTCGGGACTAGTGGCAGGCACAGATACGCAGTATTTT
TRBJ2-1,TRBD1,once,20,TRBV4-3,CASSQDLAGQGGRGYNEQFF,TGCGCCAGCAGCCAAGATCTTGCGGGACAGGGGGGTAGGGGTTACAATGAGCAGTTCTTC
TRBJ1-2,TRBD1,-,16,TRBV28,CASTDLARTGNYGYTF,TGTGCCAGCACCGACTTAGCTAGGACAGGGAACTATGGCTACACCTTC
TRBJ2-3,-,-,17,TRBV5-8,CASSLAEGLVSTDTQYF,TGTGCCAGCAGCTTGGCGGAGGGCCTGGTTTCCACAGATACGCAGTATTTT
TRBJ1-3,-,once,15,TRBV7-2,CASSLVSLLKNTIYF,TGTGCCAGCAGCTTAGTTTCACTGCTGAAAAACACCATATATTTT
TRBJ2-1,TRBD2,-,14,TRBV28,CASRAGDSYNEQFF,TGTGCCAGCCGAGCGGGAGACTCCTACAATGAGCAGTTCTTC
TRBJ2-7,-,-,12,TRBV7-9,CASSLNIDEQYF,TGTGCCAGCAGCTTAAATATCGACGAGCAGTACTTC
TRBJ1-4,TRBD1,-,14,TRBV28,CASSLQGAGEKLFF,TGTGCCAGCAGTTTACAGGGGGCGGGTGAAAAACTGTTTTTT
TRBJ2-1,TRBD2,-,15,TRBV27,CASSSPGTSHNEQFF,TGTGCCAGCAGTTCCCCCGGGACTAGCCACAATGAGCAGTTCTTC
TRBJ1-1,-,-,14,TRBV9,CASSVVQENTEAFF,TGTGCCAGCAGCGTAGTACAGGAGAACACTGAAGCTTTCTTT
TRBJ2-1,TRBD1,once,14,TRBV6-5,CASSYLRGLDEQFF,TGTGCCAGCAGTTACCTCAGGGGGCTGGATGAGCAGTTCTTC
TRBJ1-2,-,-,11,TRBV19,CASSIGRGYTF,TGTGCCAGTAGTATAGGTCGGGGCTACACCTTC
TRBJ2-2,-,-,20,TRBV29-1,CSGRVVGQILKGQNTGELFF,TGCAGCGGGAGGGTGGTGGGACAGATCCTGAAAGGTCAGAACACCGGGGAGCTGTTTTTT
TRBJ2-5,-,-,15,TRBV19,CASSISGGRQETQYF,TGTGCCAGTAGTATATCGGGGGGCCGACAAGAGACCCAGTACTTC
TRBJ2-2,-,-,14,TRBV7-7,CASSLGAGPRELFF,TGTGCTAGCAGCTTAGGGGCGGGGCCCCGGGAGCTGTTTTTT
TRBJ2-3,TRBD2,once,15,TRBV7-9,CASSLGTSGTDTQYF,TGTGCCAGCAGCTTAGGGACTAGCGGGACAGATACGCAGTATTTT
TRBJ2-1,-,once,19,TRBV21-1,CASSKRTSGRACSYNEQFF,TGTGCCAGCAGCAAAAGGACTAGCGGGAGGGCCTGCTCCTACAATGAGCAGTTCTTC
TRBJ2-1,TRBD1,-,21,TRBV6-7,CASSPAPGTGPTNISYNEQFF,TGTGCCAGCAGCCCCGCCCCCGGGACAGGCCCGACCAACATATCCTACAATGAGCAGTTCTTC
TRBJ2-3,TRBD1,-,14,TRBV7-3,CASSSDRGGDTQYF,TGTGCCAGCAGCTCGGACAGGGGAGGAGATACGCAGTATTTT
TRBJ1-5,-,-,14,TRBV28,CASSFFRSNQPQHF,TGTGCCAGCAGTTTCTTCAGGAGCAATCAGCCCCAGCATTTT
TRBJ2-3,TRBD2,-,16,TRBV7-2,CASSLGLAGGLYTQYF,TGTGCCAGCAGCTTAGGCCTAGCGGGGGGGTTGTATACGCAGTATTTT
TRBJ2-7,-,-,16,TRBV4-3,CASSQGPGQLSYEQYF,TGCGCCAGCAGCCAGGGACCAGGACAGCTGTCCTACGAGCAGTACTTC
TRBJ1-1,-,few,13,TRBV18,CASSPRQDTEAFF,TGTGCCAGCTCACCTCGACAGGACACTGAAGCTTTCTTT
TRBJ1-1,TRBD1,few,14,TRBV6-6,CASSPGTANTEAFF,TGTGCCAGCAGTCCCGGGACAGCGAACACTGAAGCTTTCTTT
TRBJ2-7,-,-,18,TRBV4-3,CASSQRDFRDPFSYEQYF,TGCGCCAGCAGCCAGCGGGATTTCCGGGACCCCTTCTCCTACGAGCAGTACTTC
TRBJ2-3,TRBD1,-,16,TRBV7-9,CASTNSGQGGRNTQYF,TGTGCCAGCACCAACTCGGGACAGGGAGGTAGAAATACGCAGTATTTT
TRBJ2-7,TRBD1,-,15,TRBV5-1,CASSLDTGQGREQYF,TGCGCCAGCAGCTTGGACACGGGACAGGGTCGAGAGCAGTACTTC
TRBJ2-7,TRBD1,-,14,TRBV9,CASSVVGGQGEQYF,TGTGCCAGCAGCGTAGTGGGGGGACAGGGCGAGCAGTACTTC
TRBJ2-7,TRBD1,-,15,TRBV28,CASSPQGASSYEQYF,TGTGCCAGCAGCCCGCAGGGGGCTAGCTCCTACGAGCAGTACTTC
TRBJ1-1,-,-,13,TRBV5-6,CASSLTGGTEAFF,TGTGCCAGCAGCTTGACCGGGGGCACTGAAGCTTTCTTT
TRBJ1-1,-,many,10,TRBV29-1,CSVVRGEAFF,TGCAGCGTTGTCCGCGGTGAAGCTTTCTTT
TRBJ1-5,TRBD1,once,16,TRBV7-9,CASSLGTGIGDQPQHF,TGTGCCAGCAGCTTAGGGACAGGGATAGGGGATCAGCCCCAGCATTTT
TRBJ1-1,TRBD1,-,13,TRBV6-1,CASRTGTNTEAFF,TGTGCCAGCAGGACAGGGACGAACACTGAAGCTTTCTTT
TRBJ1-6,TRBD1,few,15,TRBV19,CASSETGGYNSPLHF,TGTGCCAGTAGCGAGACAGGGGGTTATAATTCACCCCTCCACTTT